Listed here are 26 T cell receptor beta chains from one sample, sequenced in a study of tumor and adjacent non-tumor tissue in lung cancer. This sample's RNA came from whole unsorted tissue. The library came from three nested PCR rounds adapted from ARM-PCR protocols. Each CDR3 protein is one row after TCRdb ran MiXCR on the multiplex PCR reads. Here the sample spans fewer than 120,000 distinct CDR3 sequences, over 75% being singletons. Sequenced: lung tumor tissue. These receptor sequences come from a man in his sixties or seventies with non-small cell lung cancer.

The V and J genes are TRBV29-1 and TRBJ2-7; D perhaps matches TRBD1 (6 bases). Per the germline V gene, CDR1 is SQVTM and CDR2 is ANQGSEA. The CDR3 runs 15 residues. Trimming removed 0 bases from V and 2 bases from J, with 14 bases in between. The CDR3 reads CSVEDQGSPTYEQYF. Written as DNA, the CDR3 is TGCAGCGTTGAAGATCAGGGGTCTCCGACCTACGAGCAGTACTTC.

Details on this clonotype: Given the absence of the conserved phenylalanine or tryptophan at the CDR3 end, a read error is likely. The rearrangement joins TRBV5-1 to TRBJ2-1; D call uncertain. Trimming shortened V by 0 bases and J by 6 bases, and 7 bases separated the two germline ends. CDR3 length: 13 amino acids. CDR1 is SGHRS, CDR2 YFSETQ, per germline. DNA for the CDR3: TGCGCCAGCAGCTTGGTAGTTGTCAATGAGCAGTTCTTA. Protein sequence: CASSLVVVNEQFL.

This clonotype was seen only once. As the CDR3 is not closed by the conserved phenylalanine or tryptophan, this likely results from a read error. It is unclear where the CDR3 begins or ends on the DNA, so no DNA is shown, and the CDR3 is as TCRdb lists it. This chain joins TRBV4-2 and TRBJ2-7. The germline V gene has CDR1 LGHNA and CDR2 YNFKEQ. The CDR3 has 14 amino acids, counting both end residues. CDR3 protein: CASSQVASSYEQYL.

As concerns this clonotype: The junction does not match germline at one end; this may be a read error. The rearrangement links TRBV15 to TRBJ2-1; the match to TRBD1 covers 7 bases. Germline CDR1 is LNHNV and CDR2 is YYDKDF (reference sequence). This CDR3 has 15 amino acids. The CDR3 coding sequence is TGTACCACCAGCATAGAGTGGGACAGTTACAATGAGCAGTTCTTC. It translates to CTTSIEWDSYNEQFF.

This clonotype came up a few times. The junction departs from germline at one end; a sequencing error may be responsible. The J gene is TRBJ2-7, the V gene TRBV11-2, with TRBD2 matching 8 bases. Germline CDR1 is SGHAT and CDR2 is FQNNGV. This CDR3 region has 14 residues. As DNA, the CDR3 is TGTGCCAGCAGTTTAGGTAGCGGGACCTACGATCAATACTTC. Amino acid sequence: CASSLGSGTYDQYF.

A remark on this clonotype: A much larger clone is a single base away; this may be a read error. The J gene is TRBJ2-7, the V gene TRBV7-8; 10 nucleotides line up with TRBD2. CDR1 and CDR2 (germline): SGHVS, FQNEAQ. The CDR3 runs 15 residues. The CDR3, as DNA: TGTGCCAGCGTATCCGGGACTAGCGTCATCTACGAGCGGTACTTC. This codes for CASVSGTSVIYERYF.

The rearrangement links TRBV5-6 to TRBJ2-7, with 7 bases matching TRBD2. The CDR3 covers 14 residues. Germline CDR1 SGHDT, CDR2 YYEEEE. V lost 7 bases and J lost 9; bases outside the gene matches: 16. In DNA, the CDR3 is TGTGCCAGCGGCGAGCGGGGAGGGTTCGATGGGCAGTACTTC. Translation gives CASGERGGFDGQYF.

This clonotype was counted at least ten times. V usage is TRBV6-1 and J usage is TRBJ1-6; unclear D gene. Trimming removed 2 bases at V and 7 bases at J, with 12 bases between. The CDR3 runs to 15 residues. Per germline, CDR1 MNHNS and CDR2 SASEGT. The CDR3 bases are TGTGCCAGCAGTGAACTCGCCTACAGAAATTCACCCCTCCACTTT. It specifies CASSELAYRNSPLHF.

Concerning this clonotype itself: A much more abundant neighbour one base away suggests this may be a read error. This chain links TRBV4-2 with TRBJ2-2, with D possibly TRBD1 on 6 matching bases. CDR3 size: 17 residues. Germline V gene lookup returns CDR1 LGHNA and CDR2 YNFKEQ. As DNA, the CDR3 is TGTGCCAGCAACCAAACATTGGGGCAGGGGATCACCGGGGAGCTGTTTTTT. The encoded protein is CASNQTLGQGITGELFF.

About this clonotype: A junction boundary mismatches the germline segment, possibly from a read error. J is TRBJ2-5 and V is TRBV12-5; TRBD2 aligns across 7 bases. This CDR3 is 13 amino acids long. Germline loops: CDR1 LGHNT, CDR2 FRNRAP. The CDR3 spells CASGRGARETEYF. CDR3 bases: TGTGCTAGTGGTAGAGGGGCGCGGGAGACCGAGTACTTC.

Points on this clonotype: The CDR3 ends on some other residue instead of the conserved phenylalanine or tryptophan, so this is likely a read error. CDR3 sequence: CASSNKRAGARESQYL. For the CDR3, the DNA is TGTGCCAGCAGTAACAAGCGGGCAGGCGCGCGAGAGAGCCAGTACTTA. The rearrangement uses TRBV5-6 and TRBJ2-5; maybe TRBD2 (6 bases). This CDR3 comprises 16 residues. CDR1 and CDR2 from the germline V gene are SGHDT and YYEEEE.

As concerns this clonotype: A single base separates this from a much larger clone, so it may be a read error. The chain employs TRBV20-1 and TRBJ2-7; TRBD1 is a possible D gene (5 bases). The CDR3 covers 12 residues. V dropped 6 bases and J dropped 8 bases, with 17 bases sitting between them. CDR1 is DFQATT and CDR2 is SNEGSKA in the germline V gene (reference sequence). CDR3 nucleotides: TGCAGTGCAGCCAGGGATGAGTACAAGCAGTACTTC. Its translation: CSAARDEYKQYF.

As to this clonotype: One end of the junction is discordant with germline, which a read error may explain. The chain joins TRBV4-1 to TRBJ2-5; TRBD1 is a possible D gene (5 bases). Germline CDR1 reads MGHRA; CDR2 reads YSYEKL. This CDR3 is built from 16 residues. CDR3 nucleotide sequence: TGTGCCAGCAGCCAAGAGCCGATAGGGGTCTCGAAGACCCAGTACTTC. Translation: CASSQEPIGVSKTQYF.

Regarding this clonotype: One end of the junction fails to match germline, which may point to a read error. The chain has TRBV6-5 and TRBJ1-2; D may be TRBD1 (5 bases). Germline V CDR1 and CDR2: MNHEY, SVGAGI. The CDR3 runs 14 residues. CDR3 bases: TGTGTCAGCAGTTATTTTGAGGGGTTGACTGGCTACACCTTC. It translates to CVSSYFEGLTGYTF.

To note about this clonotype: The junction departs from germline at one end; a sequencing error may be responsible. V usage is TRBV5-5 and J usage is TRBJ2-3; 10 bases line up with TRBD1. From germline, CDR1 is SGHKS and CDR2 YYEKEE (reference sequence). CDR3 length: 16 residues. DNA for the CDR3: TGTGCCAGCAGCTTGGGGGGACAGGGGCCGGCAGATATGCAGTATTTT. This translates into CASSLGGQGPADMQYF.

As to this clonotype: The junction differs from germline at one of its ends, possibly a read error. This CDR3 is CTSNQVAGSNQPQHF. CDR3 in DNA: TGCACCAGCAACCAAGTCGCAGGGAGCAATCAGCCCCAGCATTTT. V gene TRBV4-1 combines with J gene TRBJ1-5; tentatively, D is TRBD1 (5 bases). The CDR3 sequence is 15 residues long. Germline V gene lookup returns CDR1 MGHRA and CDR2 YSYEKL.

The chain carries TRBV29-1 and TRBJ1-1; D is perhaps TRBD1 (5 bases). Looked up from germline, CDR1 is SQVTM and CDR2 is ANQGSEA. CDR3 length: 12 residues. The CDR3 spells CRARGQGLEAFF. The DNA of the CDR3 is TGCAGAGCACGGGGCCAGGGCCTCGAGGCTTTCTTT.

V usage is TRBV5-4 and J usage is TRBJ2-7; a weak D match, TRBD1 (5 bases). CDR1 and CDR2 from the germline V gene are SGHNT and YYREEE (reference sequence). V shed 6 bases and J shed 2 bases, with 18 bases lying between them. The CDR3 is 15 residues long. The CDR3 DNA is TGTGCCAGCAACCAAGGACATATTAAAACCTACGAGCAGTACTTC. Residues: CASNQGHIKTYEQYF.

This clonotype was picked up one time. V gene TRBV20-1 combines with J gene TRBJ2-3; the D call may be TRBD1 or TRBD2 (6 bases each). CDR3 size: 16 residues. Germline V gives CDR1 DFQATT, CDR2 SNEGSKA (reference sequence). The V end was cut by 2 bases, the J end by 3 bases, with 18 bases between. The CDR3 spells CSARTKGGPRTDTQYF. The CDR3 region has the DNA TGCAGTGCTAGAACTAAGGGGGGCCCTAGGACAGATACGCAGTATTTT.

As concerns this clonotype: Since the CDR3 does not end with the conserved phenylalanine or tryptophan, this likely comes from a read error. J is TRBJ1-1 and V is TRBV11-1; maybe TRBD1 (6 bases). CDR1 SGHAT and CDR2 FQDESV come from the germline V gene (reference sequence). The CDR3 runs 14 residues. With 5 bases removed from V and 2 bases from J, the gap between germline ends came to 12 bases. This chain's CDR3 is CASSQGTRNTEAFY. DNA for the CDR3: TGTGCCAGCAGCCAGGGGACAAGAAACACTGAAGCTTTCTAC.

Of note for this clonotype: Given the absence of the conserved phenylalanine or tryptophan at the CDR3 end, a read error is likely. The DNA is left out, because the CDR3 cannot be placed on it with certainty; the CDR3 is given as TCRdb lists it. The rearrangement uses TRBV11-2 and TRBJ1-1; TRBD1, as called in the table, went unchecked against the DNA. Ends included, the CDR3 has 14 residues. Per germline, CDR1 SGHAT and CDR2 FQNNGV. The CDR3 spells CASSLGGGRTEVFL.

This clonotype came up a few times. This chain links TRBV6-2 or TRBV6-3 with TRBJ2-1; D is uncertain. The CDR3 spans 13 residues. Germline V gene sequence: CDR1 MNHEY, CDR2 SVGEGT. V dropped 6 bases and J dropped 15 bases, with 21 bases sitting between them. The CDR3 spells CASSPKGKDERFF. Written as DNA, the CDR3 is TGTGCCAGCAGCCCTAAAGGGAAGGATGAACGGTTCTTC.

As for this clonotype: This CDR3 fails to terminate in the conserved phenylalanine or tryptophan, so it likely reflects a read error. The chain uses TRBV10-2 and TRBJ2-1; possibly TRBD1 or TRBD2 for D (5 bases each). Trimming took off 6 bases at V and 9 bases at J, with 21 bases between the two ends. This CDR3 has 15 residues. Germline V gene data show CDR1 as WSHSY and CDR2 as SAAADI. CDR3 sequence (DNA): TGCGCCAGCAGGCCCCCGGGACCCTCTTCTCGTGAGCAGTTCTTA. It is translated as CASRPPGPSSREQFL.

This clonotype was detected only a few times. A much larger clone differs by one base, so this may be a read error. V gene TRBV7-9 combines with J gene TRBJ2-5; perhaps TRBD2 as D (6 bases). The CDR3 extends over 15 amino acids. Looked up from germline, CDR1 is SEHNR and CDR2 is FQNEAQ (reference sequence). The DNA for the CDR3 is TGTGCCAGCAGCATAGCGGTAGGAGGTGGTGAGACCCAGTACTTC. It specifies CASSIAVGGGETQYF.

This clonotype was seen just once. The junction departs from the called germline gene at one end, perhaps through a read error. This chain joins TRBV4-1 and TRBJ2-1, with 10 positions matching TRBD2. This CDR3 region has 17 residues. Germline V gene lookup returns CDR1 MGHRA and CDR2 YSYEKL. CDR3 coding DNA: TGCGCCAGCAGCCAAGAAGCGGCTAGCGGGAGAGCAAATGAGCAGTTGTTC. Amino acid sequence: CASSQEAASGRANEQLF.

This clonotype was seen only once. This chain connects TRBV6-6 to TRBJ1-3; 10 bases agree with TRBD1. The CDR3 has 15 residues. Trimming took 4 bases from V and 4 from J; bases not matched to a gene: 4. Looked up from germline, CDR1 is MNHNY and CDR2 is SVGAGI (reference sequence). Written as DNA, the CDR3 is TGTGCCAGCAGTTGGGGACAGGGGACAGGAAACACCATATATTTT. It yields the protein CASSWGQGTGNTIYF.